This entry is about one T cell receptor (beta chain). The method was immunoSEQ multiplex PCR; TCRdb's version includes in-frame clones alone and lacks a portion of them. The sample contains about 140,000 clones, approximately 90% of which appear only once. The CDR3 runs 12 residues. Trimming shortened V by 5 bases and J by 8 bases, and 12 bases separated the two germline ends. The germline V gene has CDR1 MNHEY and CDR2 SVGAGI. This entry comes from a study of blood T cell repertoires in COVID-19. At the level of the study: The cDNA or gDNA used as material had been derived from T cells, B-cell-depleted T cells, or PBMCs.

The sample taken for sequencing was peripheral blood. The TCR originated in a woman aged 80 or over with acute or convalescent COVID-19. J is TRBJ1-2 and V is TRBV6-5; D is possibly TRBD1 (6 bases). The CDR3 DNA reads as TGTGCCAGCAGTCCGCGGGGGGGCGGCTACACCTTC. This gives the protein CASSPRGGGYTF.